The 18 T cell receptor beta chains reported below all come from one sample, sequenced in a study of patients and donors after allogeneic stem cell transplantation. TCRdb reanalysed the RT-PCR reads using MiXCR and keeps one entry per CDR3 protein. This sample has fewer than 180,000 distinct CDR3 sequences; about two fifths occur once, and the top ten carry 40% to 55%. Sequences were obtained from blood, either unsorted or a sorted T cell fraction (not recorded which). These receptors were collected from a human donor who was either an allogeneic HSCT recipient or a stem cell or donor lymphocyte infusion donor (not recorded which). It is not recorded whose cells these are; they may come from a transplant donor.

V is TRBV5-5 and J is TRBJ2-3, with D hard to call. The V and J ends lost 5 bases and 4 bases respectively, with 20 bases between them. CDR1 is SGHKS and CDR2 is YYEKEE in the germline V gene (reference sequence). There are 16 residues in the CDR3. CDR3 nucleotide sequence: TGTGCCAGCAGTTCTCGCAAAACCCCCGCCCCAGATACGCAGTATTTT. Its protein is CASSSRKTPAPDTQYF.

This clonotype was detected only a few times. CDR3 amino acids: CSASPGTGRLSAEAFF. The CDR3 DNA sequence: TGCAGTGCTAGCCCCGGGACAGGGAGACTATCTGCTGAAGCTTTCTTT. The J gene is TRBJ1-1, the V gene TRBV20-1; TRBD1 matches 9 bases. The germline gives CDR1 DFQATT, CDR2 SNEGSKA (reference sequence). The length of the CDR3 is 16 residues. J lost 6 bases, V lost 3 bases, and 14 bases had no gene match.

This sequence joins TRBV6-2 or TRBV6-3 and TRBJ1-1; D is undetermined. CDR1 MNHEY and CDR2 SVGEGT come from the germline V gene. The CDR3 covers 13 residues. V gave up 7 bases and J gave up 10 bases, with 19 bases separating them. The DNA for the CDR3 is TGTGCCAGCACCTCGGAGGCTCCCGGCCGAGCTTTCTTT. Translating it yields CASTSEAPGRAFF.

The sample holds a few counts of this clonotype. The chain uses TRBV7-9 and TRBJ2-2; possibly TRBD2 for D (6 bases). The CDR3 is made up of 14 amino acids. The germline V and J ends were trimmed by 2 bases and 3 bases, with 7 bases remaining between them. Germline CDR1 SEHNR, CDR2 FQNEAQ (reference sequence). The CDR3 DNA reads TGTGCCAGCAGCTTATCGGGGGACACCGGGGAGCTGTTTTTT. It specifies CASSLSGDTGELFF. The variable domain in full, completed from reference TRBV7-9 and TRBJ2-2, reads DTGVSQNPRHKITKRGQNVTFRCDPISEHNRLYWYRQTLGQGPEFLTYFQNEAQLEKSRLLSDRFSAERPKGSFSTLEIQRTEQGDSAMYLCASSLSGDTGELFFGEGSRLTVL.

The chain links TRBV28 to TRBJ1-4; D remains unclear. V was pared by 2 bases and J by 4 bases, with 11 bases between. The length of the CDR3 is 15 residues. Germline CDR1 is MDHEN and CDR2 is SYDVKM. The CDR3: CASSLDRPFNEKLFF. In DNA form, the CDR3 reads TGTGCCAGCAGTTTAGACCGGCCCTTTAATGAAAAACTGTTTTTT.

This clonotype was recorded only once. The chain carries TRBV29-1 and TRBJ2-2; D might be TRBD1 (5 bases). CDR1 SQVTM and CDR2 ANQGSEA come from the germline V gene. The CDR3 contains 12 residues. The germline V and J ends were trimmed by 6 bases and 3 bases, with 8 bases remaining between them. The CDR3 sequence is CSVQEYTGELFF. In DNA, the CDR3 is TGCAGCGTACAGGAGTACACCGGGGAGCTGTTTTTT.

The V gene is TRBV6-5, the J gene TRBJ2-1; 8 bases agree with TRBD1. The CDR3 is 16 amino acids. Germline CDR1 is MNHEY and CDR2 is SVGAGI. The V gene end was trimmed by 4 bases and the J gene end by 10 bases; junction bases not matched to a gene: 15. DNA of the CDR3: TGTGCCAGCAGTTCAGTCTACTCAGGGGGCTTTGAGGAGCAGTTCTTC. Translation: CASSSVYSGGFEEQFF.

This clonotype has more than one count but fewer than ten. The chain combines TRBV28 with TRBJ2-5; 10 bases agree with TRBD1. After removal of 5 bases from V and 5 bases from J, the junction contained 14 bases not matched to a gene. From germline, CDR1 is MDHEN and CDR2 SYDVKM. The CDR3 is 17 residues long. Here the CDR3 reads CASSPSRDRGPDETQYF. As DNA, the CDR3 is TGTGCCAGCAGTCCTTCCCGGGACAGGGGACCCGATGAGACCCAGTACTTC.

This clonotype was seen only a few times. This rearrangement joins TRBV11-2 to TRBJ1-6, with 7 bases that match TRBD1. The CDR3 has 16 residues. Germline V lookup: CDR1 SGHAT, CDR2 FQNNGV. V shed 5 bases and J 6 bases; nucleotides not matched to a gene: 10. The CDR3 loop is CASSLVGQVFNSPLHF. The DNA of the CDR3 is TGTGCCAGCAGCCTCGTCGGACAGGTTTTTAATTCACCCCTCCACTTT.

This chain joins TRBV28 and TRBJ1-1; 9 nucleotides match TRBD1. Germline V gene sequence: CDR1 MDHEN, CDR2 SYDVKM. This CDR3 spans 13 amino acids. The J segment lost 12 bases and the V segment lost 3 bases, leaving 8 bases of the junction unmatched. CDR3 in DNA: TGTGCCAGCAGTTTGTCGACAGGGGGAGGGACTTTCTTT. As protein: CASSLSTGGGTFF.

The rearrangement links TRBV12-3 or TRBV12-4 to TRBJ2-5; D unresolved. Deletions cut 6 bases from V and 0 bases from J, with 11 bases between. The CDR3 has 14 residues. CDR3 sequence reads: CASRLPRYQETQYF. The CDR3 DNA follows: TGTGCCAGCAGGCTGCCCCGGTACCAAGAGACCCAGTACTTC.

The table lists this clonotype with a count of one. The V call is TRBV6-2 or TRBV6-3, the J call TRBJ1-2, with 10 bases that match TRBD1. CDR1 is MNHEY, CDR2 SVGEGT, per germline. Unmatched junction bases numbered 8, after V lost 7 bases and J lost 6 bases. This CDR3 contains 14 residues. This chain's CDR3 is CASNYWDRGNGYTF. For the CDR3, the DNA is TGTGCCAGCAACTACTGGGACAGGGGAAATGGCTACACCTTC.

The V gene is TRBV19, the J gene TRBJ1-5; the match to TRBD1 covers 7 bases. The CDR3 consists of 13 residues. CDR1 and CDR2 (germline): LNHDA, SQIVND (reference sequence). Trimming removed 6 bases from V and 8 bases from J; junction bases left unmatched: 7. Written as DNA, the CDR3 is TGTGCCAGTAGACAGGGGCCCCTGAAGCCCCAGCATTTT. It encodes CASRQGPLKPQHF.

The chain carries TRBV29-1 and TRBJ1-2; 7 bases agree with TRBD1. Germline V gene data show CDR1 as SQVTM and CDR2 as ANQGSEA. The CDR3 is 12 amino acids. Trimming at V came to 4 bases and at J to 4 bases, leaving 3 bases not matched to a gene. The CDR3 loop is CSVGGQSYGYTF. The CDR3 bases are TGCAGCGTTGGGGGACAGAGCTATGGCTACACCTTC.

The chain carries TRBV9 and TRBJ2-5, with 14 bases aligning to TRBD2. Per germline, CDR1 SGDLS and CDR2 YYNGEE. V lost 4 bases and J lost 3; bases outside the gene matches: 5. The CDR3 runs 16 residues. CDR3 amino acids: CASSMGLAGAEETQYF. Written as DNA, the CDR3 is TGTGCCAGCAGCATGGGACTAGCGGGGGCCGAAGAGACCCAGTACTTC.

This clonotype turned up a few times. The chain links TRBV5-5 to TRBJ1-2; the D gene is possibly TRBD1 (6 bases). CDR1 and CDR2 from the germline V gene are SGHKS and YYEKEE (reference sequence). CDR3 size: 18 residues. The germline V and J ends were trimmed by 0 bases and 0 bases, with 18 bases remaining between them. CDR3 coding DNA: TGTGCCAGCAGCTTGGCCTGGGGACACCAAATCCCTAACTATGGCTACACCTTC. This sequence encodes CASSLAWGHQIPNYGYTF.

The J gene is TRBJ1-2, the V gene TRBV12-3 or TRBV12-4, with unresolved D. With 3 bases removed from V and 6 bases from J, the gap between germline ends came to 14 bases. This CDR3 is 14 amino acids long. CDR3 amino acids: CASSFSPGNNGYTF. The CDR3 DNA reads TGTGCCAGCAGTTTTAGTCCGGGAAATAATGGCTACACCTTC.

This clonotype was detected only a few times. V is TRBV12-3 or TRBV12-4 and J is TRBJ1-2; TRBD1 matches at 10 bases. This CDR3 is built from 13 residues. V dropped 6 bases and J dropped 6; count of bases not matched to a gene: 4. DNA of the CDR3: TGTGCCAGCAGCCGACAGGGGGCGAATGGCTACACCTTC. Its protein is CASSRQGANGYTF.